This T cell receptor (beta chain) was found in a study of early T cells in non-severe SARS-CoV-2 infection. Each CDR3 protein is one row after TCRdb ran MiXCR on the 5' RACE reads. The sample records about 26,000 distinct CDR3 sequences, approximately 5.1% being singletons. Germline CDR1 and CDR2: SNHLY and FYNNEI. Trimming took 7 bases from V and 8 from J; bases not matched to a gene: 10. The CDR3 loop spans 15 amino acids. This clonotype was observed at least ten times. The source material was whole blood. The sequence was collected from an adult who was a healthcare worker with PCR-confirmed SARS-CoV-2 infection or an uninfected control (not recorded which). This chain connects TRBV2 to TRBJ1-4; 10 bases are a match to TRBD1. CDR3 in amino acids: CASNEALDRGEKLFF. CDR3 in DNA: TGTGCCAGCAACGAGGCTCTGGACAGGGGGGAAAAACTGTTTTTT.